This passage covers 13 T cell receptor beta chains from one sample sequenced in a study of blood T cell repertoires in COVID-19. Generated by immunoSEQ multiplex PCR, the TCRdb table keeps only in-frame clones and is missing some. The sample contains approximately 260,000 clones, about 80% of which appear only once. Sequencing used peripheral blood. All receptors derive from a woman of 80 years or more with acute or convalescent COVID-19.

The genes are TRBV21-1 and TRBJ2-5; the table's D call of TRBD2 was not tested on the DNA. TRBV21-1 is described as a pseudogene. This CDR3 contains 19 residues. This chain's CDR3 is CASSKARGSRGGAVETQYF. CDR3 DNA sequence: TGTGCCAGCAGCAAAGCCCGTGGCTCCCGCGGGGGGGCGGTAGAGACCCAGTACTTC.

This clone occurred a few times. This specimen includes other DNA sequences encoding the same CDR3. The chain links TRBV6-6 to TRBJ1-6, with 9 bases matching TRBD1. The CDR3 is made up of 14 amino acids. V shed 5 bases and J 7 bases; nucleotides not matched to a gene: 3. Germline CDR1 is MNHNY and CDR2 is SVGAGI (reference sequence). The CDR3 here is CASSPGQGNSPLHF. The CDR3 nucleotides read TGTGCCAGCAGTCCAGGACAGGGGAATTCACCCCTCCACTTT.

There are a few counts of this clone. Written as DNA, the CDR3 is TGTGCCAGTAGTATAGGAGGGGGCCTTATCACAGATACGCAGTATTTT. Amino acids: CASSIGGGLITDTQYF. J is TRBJ2-3 and V is TRBV19; 7 nucleotides match TRBD1. Germline loops: CDR1 LNHDA, CDR2 SQIVND (reference sequence). The CDR3 covers 16 residues. V trimming: 1 base; J trimming: 2 bases; junction bases outside the gene matches: 6.

This clone was seen a handful of times. The chain employs TRBV5-5 and TRBJ1-5; D might be TRBD1 (6 bases). This CDR3 has 13 amino acids. V was pared by 0 bases and J by 10 bases, with 11 bases between. Germline assignment: CDR1 SGHKS and CDR2 YYEKEE (reference sequence). The CDR3 loop reads CASSLGGGVPQHF. Written as DNA, the CDR3 is TGTGCCAGCAGCTTGGGAGGGGGGGTTCCCCAGCATTTT.

The chain is built from TRBV19 and TRBJ1-2; 7 nucleotides align to TRBD1. V trimming: 6 bases; J trimming: 6 bases; junction bases outside the gene matches: 13. This CDR3 has 15 amino acids. Germline assignment: CDR1 LNHDA and CDR2 SQIVND (reference sequence). This chain's CDR3 is CASRPEGTALHGYTF. The CDR3 nucleotides read TGTGCCAGTAGGCCCGAGGGGACAGCACTCCATGGCTACACCTTC.

Here the CDR3 DNA reads TGTGCCAGCACCCGACGAGCAGGCACCTCTGGAAACACCATATATTTT. Amino acids: CASTRRAGTSGNTIYF. This rearrangement joins TRBV28 to TRBJ1-3, with D uncertain. Germline CDR1 and CDR2: MDHEN and SYDVKM. The CDR3 has 16 amino acids. Deletions cut 7 bases from V and 0 bases from J, with 16 bases between. The whole variable domain, filled in from reference TRBV28 and TRBJ1-3, reads DVKVTQSSRYLVKRTGEKVFLECVQDMDHENMFWYRQDPGLGLRLIYFSYDVKMKEKGDIPEGYSVSREKKERFSLILESASTNQTSMYLCASTRRAGTSGNTIYFGEGSWLTVV.

On this clone: Other DNA sequences within the sample encode an identical CDR3. The genes are TRBV30 and TRBJ1-1; the D gene is possibly TRBD1 (6 bases). The CDR3 is 13 amino acids. Germline V lookup: CDR1 GTSNPN, CDR2 SVGIG (reference sequence). The V and J ends lost 0 bases and 5 bases respectively, with 10 bases between them. Here the CDR3 reads CAWSVQGNTEAFF. The CDR3 nucleotides read TGTGCCTGGAGTGTACAGGGAAATACTGAAGCTTTCTTT.

The chain has TRBV2 and TRBJ1-4; TRBD1 aligns across 9 bases. After removal of 4 bases from V and 6 bases from J, the junction contained 6 bases not matched to a gene. The CDR3 is made up of 15 amino acids. Germline-derived CDR1 and CDR2 are SNHLY and FYNNEI. Here the CDR3 reads CASSAQGARHEKLFF. The CDR3 DNA reads TGTGCCAGCAGTGCACAGGGGGCGCGTCATGAAAAACTGTTTTTT.

This chain uses TRBV7-9 with TRBJ2-2; weak D call: TRBD1 (7 bases). V was pared by 7 bases and J by 4 bases, with 13 bases between. The V gene's germline CDR1 is SEHNR and CDR2 FQNEAQ (reference sequence). This CDR3 region has 14 residues. CDR3 loop: CASIRGESTGELFF. The CDR3 bases are TGTGCCAGCATCAGGGGGGAGAGCACCGGGGAGCTGTTTTTT. Full variable domain (outside the CDR3, taken from reference TRBV7-9 and TRBJ2-2): DTGVSQNPRHKITKRGQNVTFRCDPISEHNRLYWYRQTLGQGPEFLTYFQNEAQLEKSRLLSDRFSAERPKGSFSTLEIQRTEQGDSAMYLCASIRGESTGELFFGEGSRLTVL.

V gene TRBV28 combines with J gene TRBJ1-4; 7 bases match TRBD1. Germline values: CDR1 MDHEN, CDR2 SYDVKM. The CDR3 spans 13 residues. With V trimmed by 7 bases and J by 6 bases, 5 bases remained unmatched. CDR3 residues: CASTDRDYEKLFF. The CDR3 coding sequence is TGTGCCAGCACCGACAGGGATTATGAAAAACTGTTTTTT.

There are many counts of this clone. The V and J genes are TRBV6-2 or TRBV6-3 and TRBJ2-7; 10 bases are a match to TRBD2. The CDR3 extends over 15 amino acids. Per germline, CDR1 MNHEY and CDR2 SVGEGT. J gave up 2 bases and V 5 bases, and 6 bases lay outside the gene matches. CDR3 region: CASSRLAGATYEQYF. For the CDR3, the DNA is TGTGCCAGCAGTCGCCTAGCGGGGGCAACCTACGAGCAGTACTTC.

V is TRBV19 and J is TRBJ2-3, with TRBD2 matching 11 bases. The J segment lost 1 base and the V segment lost 0 bases, leaving 6 bases of the junction unmatched. The CDR3 has 18 amino acids. Germline V lookup: CDR1 LNHDA, CDR2 SQIVND (reference sequence). CDR3 DNA sequence: TGTGCCAGTAGTATAGATCTTGTGGGACTAGCGGGCACAGATACGCAGTATTTT. Translating it yields CASSIDLVGLAGTDTQYF.

The table lists this clone with a count of one. Written as DNA, the CDR3 is TGCGCCAGCAGTCCCCGCCGGGGGGAGAAGGATTACAATGAGCAGTTCTTC. Translating gives CASSPRRGEKDYNEQFF. The V and J genes are TRBV23-1 and TRBJ2-1, with 7 positions matching TRBD2. TRBV23-1 is placed among ORFs of uncertain function. V was clipped by 4 bases and J by 4 bases; unmatched bases: 13. The CDR3 contains 17 residues.